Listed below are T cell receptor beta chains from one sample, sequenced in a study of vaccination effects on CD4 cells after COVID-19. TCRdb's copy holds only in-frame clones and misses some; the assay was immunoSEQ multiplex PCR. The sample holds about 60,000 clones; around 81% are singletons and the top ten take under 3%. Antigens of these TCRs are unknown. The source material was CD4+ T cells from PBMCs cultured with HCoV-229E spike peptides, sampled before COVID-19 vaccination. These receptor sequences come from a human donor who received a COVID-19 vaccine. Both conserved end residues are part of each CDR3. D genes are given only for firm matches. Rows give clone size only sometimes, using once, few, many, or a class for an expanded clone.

TGTGCCAGCAGTCCGACTAGCGGGGGAACAGATACGCAGTATTTT,CASSPTSGGTDTQYF,TRBJ2-3,15,TRBD2,NA,TRBV9
TGCAGCGTTGATGCAGGGAGCACAGATACGCAGTATTTT,CSVDAGSTDTQYF,TRBJ2-3,13,NA,few,TRBV29-1
TGTGCCAGCAGTTCCCCTGTTGGACAGGGAAGAACTGAAGCTTTCTTT,CASSSPVGQGRTEAFF,TRBJ1-1,16,TRBD1,NA,TRBV28
TGTGCCAGCAGTTCCCCAGGGGGAAACACTGAAGCTTTCTTT,CASSSPGGNTEAFF,TRBJ1-1,14,TRBD1,NA,TRBV28
TGTGCCAGCAGCCCCGTCCCGGGACAGGGGACGGCTGAAGCTTTCTTT,CASSPVPGQGTAEAFF,TRBJ1-1,16,TRBD1,NA,TRBV5-4
TGTGCCAGTAGTATTGTTGGGACAGGGAATGAAAAACTGTTTTTT,CASSIVGTGNEKLFF,TRBJ1-4,15,TRBD1,NA,TRBV19
TGTGCCAGCGGAGAAGAGGGGCTTGGCCGTGGCATGGGCAATCAGCCCCAGCATTTT,CASGEEGLGRGMGNQPQHF,TRBJ1-5,19,NA,NA,TRBV5-8
TGTGCCAGCAGCGGGGGGACCTACAATGAGCAGTTCTTC,CASSGGTYNEQFF,TRBJ2-1,13,NA,NA,TRBV9
TGTGCCACCAGAAGCCGGGACTCTGAAGCTTTCTTT,CATRSRDSEAFF,TRBJ1-1,12,NA,NA,TRBV24-1
TGTGCCAGCAGCCGTGGACTAGCGGGCTCTACAGATACGCAGTATTTT,CASSRGLAGSTDTQYF,TRBJ2-3,16,TRBD2,NA,TRBV14
TGTGCCAGCAGGCGCACAGGTGATAGCAATCAGCCCCAGCATTTT,CASRRTGDSNQPQHF,TRBJ1-5,15,NA,once,TRBV11-2
TGTGCCAGCAGCCAACAGGGGGCCGGCACTGAAGCTTTCTTT,CASSQQGAGTEAFF,TRBJ1-1,14,TRBD1,NA,TRBV3-1/TRBV3-2
TGTGCCAGCAGTTCCCAGGGGAGGATCAATCAGCCCCAGCATTTT,CASSSQGRINQPQHF,TRBJ1-5,15,NA,NA,TRBV27
TGCGCCAGCAGCCACCCGGACAGGGAGTTAGAGACCCAGTACTTC,CASSHPDRELETQYF,TRBJ2-5,15,TRBD1,NA,TRBV4-1
TGTGCCAGCAGCTTAGCAGCGGGACTGGCCACAGATACGCAGTATTTT,CASSLAAGLATDTQYF,TRBJ2-3,16,TRBD2,NA,TRBV7-9
TGTGCCAGCAGTCCTCTGGGAGGGGCAACGGGGTCTTTCTTT,CASSPLGGATGSFF,TRBJ1-1,14,NA,NA,TRBV6-5
TGCGCCAGCAGCTCAACAGGGTCAACTAATGAAAAACTGTTTTTT,CASSSTGSTNEKLFF,TRBJ1-4,15,NA,NA,TRBV5-1